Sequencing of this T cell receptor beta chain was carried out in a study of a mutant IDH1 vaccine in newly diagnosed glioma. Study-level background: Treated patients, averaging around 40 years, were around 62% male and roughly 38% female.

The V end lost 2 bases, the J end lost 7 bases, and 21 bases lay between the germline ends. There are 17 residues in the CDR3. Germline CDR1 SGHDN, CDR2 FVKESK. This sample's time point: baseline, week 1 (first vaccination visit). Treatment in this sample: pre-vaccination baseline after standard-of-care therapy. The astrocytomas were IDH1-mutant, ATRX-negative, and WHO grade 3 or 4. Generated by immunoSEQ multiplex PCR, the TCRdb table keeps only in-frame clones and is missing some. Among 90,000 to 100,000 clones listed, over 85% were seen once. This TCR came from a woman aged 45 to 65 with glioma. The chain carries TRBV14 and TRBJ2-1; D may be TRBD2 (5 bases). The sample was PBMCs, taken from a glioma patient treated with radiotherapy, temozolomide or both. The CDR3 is CASSQTPWSGEENEQFF. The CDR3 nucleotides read TGTGCCAGCAGCCAAACCCCGTGGAGCGGAGAGGAAAATGAGCAGTTCTTC.